This entry lists 30 T cell receptor beta chains sequenced from one sample in a study of identifying expanded T cells in peripheral blood. This table comes from immunoSEQ multiplex PCR, and its TCRdb copy is limited to in-frame clones, with some not included. The data contain about 100,000 clones, about 90% of them singletons. Sequencing input: blood. The receptors here all came from a person aged 18 to 75 in good health.

The J gene is TRBJ1-6, the V gene TRBV6-5; the D gene is possibly TRBD1 (6 bases). Germline CDR1 and CDR2: MNHEY and SVGAGI. V was pared by 2 bases and J by 6 bases, with 11 bases between. The CDR3 extends over 15 amino acids. CDR3 protein: CASSYAQGSNSPLHF. The CDR3 DNA reads as TGTGCCAGCAGTTACGCACAGGGATCTAATTCACCCCTCCACTTT.

The V gene is TRBV5-6, the J gene TRBJ2-1; tentatively, D is TRBD2 (5 bases). The CDR3 runs to 12 residues. CDR1 is SGHDT, CDR2 YYEEEE, per germline. V was cut by 2 bases and J by 12 bases, with 12 bases left in between. CDR3 coding DNA: TGTGCCAGCAGCTTTTACGAGGGTCGGCAGTTCTTC. This gives the protein CASSFYEGRQFF.

The chain uses TRBV9 and TRBJ1-1, with D maybe TRBD1 (6 bases). V gave up 3 bases and J gave up 0 bases, with 12 bases separating them. The germline CDR1 and CDR2 sequences are SGDLS and YYNGEE. The CDR3 loop spans 15 amino acids. The CDR3 loop reads CASSEGGWMNTEAFF. The CDR3, as DNA: TGTGCCAGCAGCGAAGGGGGGTGGATGAACACTGAAGCTTTCTTT. The full variable domain, in which reference TRBV9 and TRBJ1-1 provide the parts outside the CDR3, is DSGVTQTPKHLITATGQRVTLRCSPRSGDLSVYWYQQSLDQGLQFLIQYYNGEERAKGNILERFSAQQFPDLHSELNLSSLELGDSALYFCASSEGGWMNTEAFFGQGTRLTVV.

The chain carries TRBV5-1 and TRBJ2-7; D is tentatively TRBD1 or TRBD2 (5 bases each). This CDR3 has 14 amino acids. The V gene's germline CDR1 is SGHRS and CDR2 YFSETQ. V was shortened by 1 base and J by 2 bases, with 10 bases between the two germline ends. CDR3 in amino acids: CASSLSGPTYEQYF. CDR3 coding DNA: TGCGCCAGCAGCTTGTCGGGGCCGACCTACGAGCAGTACTTC.

This chain connects TRBV11-2 to TRBJ1-2; D unresolved. Germline V gene lookup returns CDR1 SGHAT and CDR2 FQNNGV. This CDR3 region has 13 residues. V lost 5 bases, J lost 8 bases, and 15 bases lay in between. CDR3 nucleotide sequence: TGTGCCAGCAGCCCAAGGCGGGGAGAAGGCTACACCTTC. Its protein product is CASSPRRGEGYTF.

The V call is TRBV7-2, the J call TRBJ2-5, with no clear D. The CDR3 is 13 residues long. The germline V and J ends were trimmed by 5 bases and 5 bases, with 12 bases remaining between them. Germline V gene sequence: CDR1 SGHTA, CDR2 FQGNSA. The CDR3 nucleotides read TGTGCCAGCAGCGGCCGCGTGTGGGAGACCCAGTACTTC. It encodes CASSGRVWETQYF.

This chain connects TRBV6-5 to TRBJ2-2; no reliable D call. The CDR3 totals 15 residues. The germline CDR1 and CDR2 sequences are MNHEY and SVGAGI. V lost 2 bases to trimming and J lost 1 base, with 8 bases between them. CDR3 sequence (DNA): TGTGCCAGCAGTTACAAACGGAAGAACACCGGGGAGCTGTTTTTT. Translation: CASSYKRKNTGELFF.

The chain recombines TRBV5-1 with TRBJ1-1; D perhaps matches TRBD1 (5 bases). The CDR3 sequence is 14 residues long. The V gene lost 2 bases and the J gene lost 2 bases, with 10 bases spanning the gap. The germline V gene encodes CDR1 SGHRS and CDR2 YFSETQ. The CDR3 coding sequence is TGCGCCAGCAGCTTAGGGGCGCTAAACACTGAAGCTTTCTTT. Translation: CASSLGALNTEAFF.

V usage is TRBV5-4 and J usage is TRBJ2-7; D is perhaps TRBD2 (5 bases). CDR1 and CDR2 from the germline V gene are SGHNT and YYREEE (reference sequence). There are 13 residues in the CDR3. Trimming shortened V by 1 base and J by 3 bases, and 8 bases separated the two germline ends. CDR3 in DNA: TGTGCCAGCAGCTTGAATGAGGGCTACGAGCAGTACTTC. As protein: CASSLNEGYEQYF. The whole variable domain, filled in from reference TRBV5-4 and TRBJ2-7, reads ETGVTQSPTHLIKTRGQQVTLRCSSQSGHNTVSWYQQALGQGPQFIFQYYREEENGRGNFPPRFSGLQFPNYSSELNVNALELDDSALYLCASSLNEGYEQYFGPGTRLTVT.

V usage is TRBV6-6 and J usage is TRBJ1-2; TRBD1 is a possible D gene (5 bases). Germline CDR1 is MNHNY and CDR2 is SVGAGI (reference sequence). V lost 7 bases and J lost 4, with 13 bases in between. The CDR3 extends over 13 amino acids. In nucleotides, the CDR3 is TGTGCCAGCACGGGCACCGGGGGCTATGGCTACACCTTC. Translating gives CASTGTGGYGYTF.

This rearrangement joins TRBV19 to TRBJ1-1; D uncertain. V was trimmed by 2 bases and J by 3 bases, leaving 10 bases between them. The CDR3 is made up of 14 amino acids. CDR1 is LNHDA, CDR2 SQIVND, per germline (reference sequence). This chain's CDR3 is CASSILGVDTEAFF. CDR3 bases: TGTGCCAGTAGTATACTTGGCGTTGACACTGAAGCTTTCTTT.

V gene TRBV2 combines with J gene TRBJ1-1; D might be TRBD1 (6 bases). V was clipped by 7 bases and J by 1 base, with 10 bases between them. Germline V CDR1 and CDR2: SNHLY, FYNNEI. This CDR3 has 13 amino acids. CDR3 nucleotide sequence: TGTGCCAGCACCTCGGGGGCGAACACTGAAGCTTTCTTT. Translated: CASTSGANTEAFF.

This chain joins TRBV27 and TRBJ1-1, with D hard to call. CDR1 MNHEY and CDR2 SMNVEV come from the germline V gene (reference sequence). Trimming pared 5 bases from V and 5 bases from J, leaving 18 bases between. The CDR3 is made up of 15 amino acids. The chain's CDR3 is CASSLQAGFHTEAFF. The CDR3 nucleotides read TGTGCCAGCAGTCTGCAGGCGGGCTTTCATACTGAAGCTTTCTTT.

The chain's CDR3 is CASSNPGGAYEQYF. DNA for the CDR3: TGTGCCAGCAGCAACCCGGGGGGGGCCTACGAGCAGTACTTC. J is TRBJ2-7 and V is TRBV7-8; TRBD2 matches 8 bases. CDR1 and CDR2 (germline): SGHVS, FQNEAQ. V shed 5 bases, J shed 2 bases, and the junction held 5 bases outside the gene matches. This CDR3 is built from 14 residues.

This clone showed up just a few times. This rearrangement joins TRBV7-9 to TRBJ1-2, with TRBD1 matching 10 bases. The V gene's germline CDR1 is SEHNR and CDR2 FQNEAQ (reference sequence). The CDR3 totals 14 residues. Trimming cost V 6 bases and J 1 base; bases outside gene matches: 2. The CDR3, as DNA: TGTGCCAGCAGGGGGACAGGGGATAACTATGGCTACACCTTC. Translation gives CASRGTGDNYGYTF.

The chain is built from TRBV5-6 and TRBJ1-2; possible D gene TRBD1, 5 bases. This CDR3 spans 13 amino acids. The V gene's germline CDR1 is SGHDT and CDR2 YYEEEE. With 0 bases removed from V and 6 bases from J, the gap between germline ends came to 9 bases. The CDR3 protein is CASSLGGYDGYTF. The CDR3 region has the DNA TGTGCCAGCAGCTTGGGGGGGTACGATGGCTACACCTTC.

This rearrangement joins TRBV6-1 to TRBJ1-3; D unclear. Looked up from germline, CDR1 is MNHNS and CDR2 is SASEGT. The length of the CDR3 is 14 residues. Trimming took 2 bases from V and 0 from J, leaving 5 bases between them. CDR3 nucleotides: TGTGCCAGCAGTGAAACTATCTCTGGAAACACCATATATTTT. It encodes CASSETISGNTIYF.

The chain is built from TRBV14 and TRBJ1-2; D might be TRBD1 (5 bases). V gave up 1 base and J gave up 7 bases, with 13 bases separating them. CDR3 length: 14 residues. CDR1 is SGHDN, CDR2 FVKESK, per germline. CDR3 in amino acids: CASSQGPGYGGYTF. Here the CDR3 DNA reads TGTGCCAGCAGCCAAGGGCCAGGGTACGGTGGCTACACCTTC.

The J gene is TRBJ1-1, the V gene TRBV7-9; TRBD1 might be the D (6 bases). Trimming took 1 base from V and 7 from J, leaving 16 bases between them. This CDR3 contains 15 residues. Germline CDR1 reads SEHNR; CDR2 reads FQNEAQ (reference sequence). Here the CDR3 reads CASSLGAGEALEAFF. The CDR3 region has the DNA TGTGCCAGCAGCTTAGGGGCAGGGGAAGCCCTTGAAGCTTTCTTT.

The V gene is TRBV6-5, the J gene TRBJ1-4; 7 bases line up with TRBD1. J was trimmed by 3 bases and V by 3 bases; bases with no gene match: 1. Germline CDR1 reads MNHEY; CDR2 reads SVGAGI. The CDR3 has 14 residues. The CDR3 here is CASSYDRANEKLFF. The CDR3 DNA follows: TGTGCCAGCAGTTATGACAGGGCTAATGAAAAACTGTTTTTT.

In this sample, this clone turned up once. The CDR3 nucleotides read TGTGCCAGTAGTATCTCCCGTGTGCAGAACACTGAAGCTTTCTTT. It translates to CASSISRVQNTEAFF. The genes are TRBV19 and TRBJ1-1; D ambiguous. The CDR3 is 15 amino acids. V lost 3 bases to trimming and J lost 1 base, with 12 bases between them. The germline gives CDR1 LNHDA, CDR2 SQIVND (reference sequence).

This clone was detected only once. The chain combines TRBV9 with TRBJ2-2; a possible D gene is TRBD2 (5 bases). V was pared by 5 bases and J by 5 bases, with 25 bases between. Germline assignment: CDR1 SGDLS and CDR2 YYNGEE. This CDR3 has 18 amino acids. The CDR3 coding sequence is TGTGCCAGCAGTCACGGTCCGCCTCCCACCGGGGAGACCGGGGAGCTGTTTTTT. It specifies CASSHGPPPTGETGELFF.

This chain uses TRBV11-2 with TRBJ1-6; no definite D call. Per the germline V gene, CDR1 is SGHAT and CDR2 is FQNNGV. The V gene lost 2 bases and the J gene lost 0 bases, with 8 bases spanning the gap. The CDR3 runs to 16 residues. CDR3 coding DNA: TGTGCCAGCAGCTTATCGCAGAGCTCCTATAATTCACCCCTCCACTTT. Translating it yields CASSLSQSSYNSPLHF.

This rearrangement joins TRBV6-1 to TRBJ1-2; no clear D. The V gene lost 3 bases and the J gene lost 8 bases, with 13 bases spanning the gap. The CDR3 has 13 residues. CDR1 and CDR2 from the germline V gene are MNHNS and SASEGT. CDR3 amino acids: CASSDPGKRGYTF. The CDR3 region has the DNA TGTGCCAGCAGTGATCCCGGTAAGAGAGGCTACACCTTC.

This chain uses TRBV19 with TRBJ1-6; 7 positions agree with TRBD1. The CDR3 runs 15 residues. The germline V gene encodes CDR1 LNHDA and CDR2 SQIVND (reference sequence). The V segment lost 6 bases and the J segment 10 bases; nucleotides outside the gene matches: 12. CDR3 residues: CASSPSPGGGSPLHF. In nucleotides, the CDR3 is TGTGCCAGTAGCCCTTCCCCAGGGGGTGGATCACCCCTCCACTTT.

The chain has TRBV5-5 and TRBJ1-5, with TRBD1 as a possible D gene (6 bases). Trimming removed 5 bases at V and 4 bases at J, with 13 bases between. The CDR3 spans 14 residues. CDR1 SGHKS and CDR2 YYEKEE come from the germline V gene (reference sequence). The CDR3 DNA reads TGTGCCAGCAGACCTGGACAGCTAAATCAGCCCCAGCATTTT. Amino acids: CASRPGQLNQPQHF.

This chain joins TRBV5-1 and TRBJ1-2, with 7 nucleotides matching TRBD1. V lost 4 bases to trimming and J lost 3 bases; unmatched junction nucleotides: 9. CDR1 SGHRS and CDR2 YFSETQ come from the germline V gene. This CDR3 region has 15 residues. CDR3 protein: CASSQRGRRDYGYTF. CDR3 in DNA: TGCGCCAGCAGCCAAAGGGGGCGCCGGGACTATGGCTACACCTTC.

The chain couples TRBV4-3 to TRBJ2-3, with TRBD1 as a possible D gene (5 bases). The V end was cut by 3 bases, the J end by 0 bases, with 7 bases between. The CDR3 consists of 14 residues. Germline CDR1 LGHNA, CDR2 YSLEER. CDR3 residues: CASSQTDSTDTQYF. The CDR3 DNA reads as TGCGCCAGCAGCCAGACAGATAGCACAGATACGCAGTATTTT.

The chain is built from TRBV10-3 and TRBJ2-7; TRBD1 agrees at 9 bases. J was trimmed by 6 bases and V by 7 bases; bases with no gene match: 4. Germline V gene sequence: CDR1 ENHRY, CDR2 SYGVKD. CDR3 size: 12 residues. The CDR3 DNA reads TGTGCCATCATGGGGACAGGGTCCGAGCAGTACTTC. This codes for CAIMGTGSEQYF.

The J gene is TRBJ1-1, the V gene TRBV5-1, with D unclear. There are 17 residues in the CDR3. Germline assignment: CDR1 SGHRS and CDR2 YFSETQ. With 1 base removed from V and 0 bases from J, the gap between germline ends came to 16 bases. The CDR3 DNA sequence: TGCGCCAGCAGCTTGATTGGGCAGCTTAGTCTGAACACTGAAGCTTTCTTT. It codes for CASSLIGQLSLNTEAFF.